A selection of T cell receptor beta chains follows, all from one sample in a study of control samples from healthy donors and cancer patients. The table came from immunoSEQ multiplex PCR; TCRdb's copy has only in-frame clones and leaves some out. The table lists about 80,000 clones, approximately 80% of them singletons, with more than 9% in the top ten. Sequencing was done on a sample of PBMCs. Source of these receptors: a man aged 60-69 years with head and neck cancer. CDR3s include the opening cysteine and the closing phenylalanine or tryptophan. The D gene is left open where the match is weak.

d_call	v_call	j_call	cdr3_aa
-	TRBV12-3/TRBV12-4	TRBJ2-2	CASNVNTGELFF
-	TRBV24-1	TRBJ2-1	CATMSGRSSYNEQFF
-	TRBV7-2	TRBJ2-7	CASSGSGSSYEQYF
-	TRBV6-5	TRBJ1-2	CASHRRDFHGYTF
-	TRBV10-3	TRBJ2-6	CAISESISGANVLTF
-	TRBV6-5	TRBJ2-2	CAGRAGSTGELFF
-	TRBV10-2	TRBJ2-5	CASSAERRETQYF
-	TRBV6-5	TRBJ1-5	CASIRDSASNQPQHF
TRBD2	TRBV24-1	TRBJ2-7	CATSDPRDYYEQYF
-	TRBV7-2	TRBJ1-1	CASSFQSNTEAFF
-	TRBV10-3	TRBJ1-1	CAIASAMNTEAFF
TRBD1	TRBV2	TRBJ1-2	CASSELRQGYYGYTF
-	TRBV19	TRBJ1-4	CASSIRGGGYEKLFF
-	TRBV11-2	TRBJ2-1	CASSLGLNNEQFF
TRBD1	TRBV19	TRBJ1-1	CASSIGRRGLGEAFF
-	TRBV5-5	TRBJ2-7	CASSTNTGIYEQYF
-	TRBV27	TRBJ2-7	CASSLTLGGLYEQYF
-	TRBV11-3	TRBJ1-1	CASSLGRGANTEAFF
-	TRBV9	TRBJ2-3	CASSVSQDRDTQYF
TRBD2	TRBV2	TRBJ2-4	CASSVAGNNIQYF
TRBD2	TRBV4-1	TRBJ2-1	CASSTLPGRPSSYNEQFF
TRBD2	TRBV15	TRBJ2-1	CATSRGGLAGTYNEQFF
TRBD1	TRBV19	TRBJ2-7	CASMGHRGDRHEQYF
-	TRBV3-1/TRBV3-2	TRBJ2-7	CASSQLASYEQYF
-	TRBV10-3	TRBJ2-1	CAMGEGEVYNEQFF
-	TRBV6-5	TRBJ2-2	CASSYSSGAGELFF
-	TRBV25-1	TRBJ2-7	CASSEHFWGEQYF
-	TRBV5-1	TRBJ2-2	CASSWKKGGFTGELFF
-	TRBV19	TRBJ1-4	CARTRSNEKLFF
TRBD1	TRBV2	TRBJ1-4	CASSTGQNEKLFF
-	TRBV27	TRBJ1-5	CASSPRDPGQPQHF
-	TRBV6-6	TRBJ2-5	CASSVWDQETQYF
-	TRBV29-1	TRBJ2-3	CSVESPGASTDTQYF
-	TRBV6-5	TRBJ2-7	CASSSVYRVGNEQYF
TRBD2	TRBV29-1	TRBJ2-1	CSVGTSGRASYNEQFF
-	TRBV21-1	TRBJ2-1	CASSKETGVNEQFF
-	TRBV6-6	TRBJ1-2	CASIDTHLYGYTF
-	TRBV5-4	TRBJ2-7	CASSRGATWPYEQYF
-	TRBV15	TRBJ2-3	CATSRVGRGYTDTQYF
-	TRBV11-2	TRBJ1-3	CASSLGWRGPSGNTIYF
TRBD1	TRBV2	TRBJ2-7	CASSARTGGGYEQYF
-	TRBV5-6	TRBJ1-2	CASSPDSNYGYTF
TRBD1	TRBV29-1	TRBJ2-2	CSVSGQGFGELFF
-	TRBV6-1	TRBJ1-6	CASSEVREAPLHF
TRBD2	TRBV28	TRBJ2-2	CASSLSAGGTDTGELFF